Listed below are T cell receptor beta chains from one sample, sequenced in a study of blood T cell repertoires in COVID-19. Method: immunoSEQ multiplex PCR; TCRdb's copy keeps in-frame clones and lacks some. The sample holds approximately 260,000 clones; 83% are singletons and the top ten take 3.5% to 5.5%. Sequencing was performed on peripheral blood. The receptor source for this set is a man aged 55 to 70 who had recovered from COVID-19. The CDR3 runs from the conserved cysteine through the conserved F or W. A D gene is named only where the DNA matches it firmly. The listing skips clone size in some rows; elsewhere it reads once, few, many or a size class.

d_call clone_size j_call v_call cdr3_nt cdr3_aa
- - TRBJ1-1 TRBV15 TGTGCCACCAGCAGAGATCGTAGCACTGAAGCTTTCTTT CATSRDRSTEAFF
TRBD1 few TRBJ2-2 TRBV5-1 TGCGCCAGCAGCGCCAGACAGGGGGGCACCGGGGAGCTGTTTTTT CASSARQGGTGELFF
- - TRBJ2-5 TRBV19 TGTGCCAGTAGTATGGGGCGGGGGCCGGTGGAGACCCAGTACTTC CASSMGRGPVETQYF
TRBD2 - TRBJ2-5 TRBV2 TGTGCCAGCAGGGGAGGACTAGCGGCAGAGACCCAGTACTTC CASRGGLAAETQYF
- - TRBJ2-7 TRBV27 TGTGCCAGCAGTCCAGCCGAAGGGGCATACGAGCAGTACTTC CASSPAEGAYEQYF
TRBD2 - TRBJ2-7 TRBV6-2/TRBV6-3 TGTGCCAGCAGTTACTCGAATGTAGCGGGGCCCCCCTACGAGCAGTACTTC CASSYSNVAGPPYEQYF
TRBD2 few TRBJ2-7 TRBV29-1 TGCAGCGTCGACGGACTAGCGGGGTCCTACGAGCAGTACTTC CSVDGLAGSYEQYF
TRBD1 - TRBJ1-3 TRBV6-5 TGTGCCGGCCGACAGGGTACGGACACCATATATTTT CAGRQGTDTIYF
- - TRBJ1-3 TRBV5-6 TGTGCCAGCAGCTTGGGTCCGTTCCAGACTGGAAACACCATATATTTT CASSLGPFQTGNTIYF
- - TRBJ1-3 TRBV14 TGTGCCAGCAGCCAACAGGCTCTGAGAAACACCATATATTTT CASSQQALRNTIYF
- - TRBJ1-1 TRBV9 TGTGCCAGCAGCGTAGGAGAGGTCCCCTCTGAAGCTTTCTTT CASSVGEVPSEAFF
TRBD1 - TRBJ1-5 TRBV3-1/TRBV3-2 TGTGCCAGCAGGGCAGGGGGTAGCAATCAGCCCCAGCATTTT CASRAGGSNQPQHF
- - TRBJ2-2 TRBV5-6 TGTGCCAGCAGCCGAAGTCGGGGAATGGCGGCCGGGGAGCTGTTTTTT CASSRSRGMAAGELFF
- - TRBJ2-4 TRBV3-1/TRBV3-2 TGTGCCAGCAGCCCTTTCCATGGAAGGGGTGCCAAAAACATTCAGTACTTC CASSPFHGRGAKNIQYF
TRBD1 - TRBJ2-7 TRBV27 TGTGCCACCCGACAGGGTCTCCTTACCTACGAGCAGTACTTC CATRQGLLTYEQYF
TRBD1 - TRBJ1-1 TRBV7-8 TGTGCCAGCAGCTCGACAGGGTCACCGAACACTGAAGCTTTCTTT CASSSTGSPNTEAFF
TRBD2 - TRBJ2-5 TRBV7-2 TGTGCCAGCAGCTTAGTTGCGGCTAGCGGAGAGACCCAGTACTTC CASSLVAASGETQYF
- - TRBJ1-1 TRBV6-5 TGTGCCAGCAGGAGGACTTTTAACACTGAAGCTTTCTTT CASRRTFNTEAFF
TRBD2 - TRBJ2-1 TRBV7-9 TGTGCCAGCAGCTCCCGGGGACTAGACTACAATGAGCAGTTCTTC CASSSRGLDYNEQFF
TRBD1 few TRBJ2-5 TRBV5-1 TGCGCCAGCAGCTCCGGCCGGGACAGAGGGGTAGGAGAGACCCAGTACTTC CASSSGRDRGVGETQYF
- - TRBJ1-5 TRBV6-1 TGTGCCAGCAGTGAACATGGCAATCAGCCCCAGCATTTT CASSEHGNQPQHF
- - TRBJ2-7 TRBV30 TGTGCCTGGAGTGGGTCGGGGAGTGAGTACTTC CAWSGSGSEYF
- - TRBJ2-7 TRBV21-1 TGTGCCAGCAGTACCGGGAGGGGAACCGGGCAGTACTTC CASSTGRGTGQYF
- few TRBJ1-6 TRBV18 TGTGCCAGCTCACCCGGACGGGAGAATTCACCCCTCCACTTT CASSPGRENSPLHF
TRBD2 few TRBJ2-1 TRBV7-9 TGTGCCAGCAGCTCCGCGACTAGCGGGAGTGGCAATGAGCAGTTCTTC CASSSATSGSGNEQFF
- - TRBJ2-6 TRBV28 TGTGCCAGCAGTCTCGTTCAGGGTTTAACTGGGGCCAACGTCCTGACTTTC CASSLVQGLTGANVLTF
- many TRBJ1-5 TRBV7-9 TGTGCCAGCAGCTTTGACGGGAATCAGCCCCAGCATTTT CASSFDGNQPQHF
- - TRBJ1-2 TRBV3-1/TRBV3-2 TGTGCCAGCAGCTCAGACCTAGGCGGGGGTGTCTTC CASSSDLGGGVF
- - TRBJ1-2 TRBV27 TGTGCCAACCGGCGGTCGCGGGTGCAAGGCTACACCTTC CANRRSRVQGYTF
- - TRBJ2-1 TRBV19 TGTGCCAGTAGCCTTAGGGAGGTACCTTACAATGAGCAGTTCTTC CASSLREVPYNEQFF
TRBD1 - TRBJ1-4 TRBV28 TGTGCCAGCAGGACAGGGGTACGTGAAAAACTGTTTTTT CASRTGVREKLFF
TRBD1 - TRBJ1-2 TRBV30 TGTGCCTGGAGGGCCATCTTACCCGGAACAGGGGGCTACAACTATGGCTACACCTTC CAWRAILPGTGGYNYGYTF
- - TRBJ2-7 TRBV5-4 TGTGCCAGCAGCTTGGCCGGGACTCCCGAGCAGTACTTC CASSLAGTPEQYF
TRBD1 - TRBJ2-2 TRBV2 TGTGCCAGCAGGGACGACAGGGTTGGGGCCGGGGAGCTGTTTTTT CASRDDRVGAGELFF
TRBD1 - TRBJ2-2 TRBV6-1 TGTGCCAGCAGTGGGGTGGACAGGGGACTCACCGGGGAGCTGTTTTTT CASSGVDRGLTGELFF
- - TRBJ1-1 TRBV29-1 TGCAGCGTTTTCAGGGAAGGGACTGAAGCTTTCTTT CSVFREGTEAFF
TRBD2 few TRBJ2-1 TRBV6-1 TGTGCCAGCAGTGGCGGGCCCCGGGGTGGGACTAGCGGGAGACGGGAGCAGTTCTTC CASSGGPRGGTSGRREQFF
TRBD2 - TRBJ2-5 TRBV29-1 TGCAGCGTGCTAGCGGGAGTGGAGACCCAGTACTTC CSVLAGVETQYF
TRBD2 - TRBJ2-7 TRBV2 TGTGCCAGCATCGGGGACACCCTAGCGGGGGGCTCCTACGAGCAGTACTTC CASIGDTLAGGSYEQYF
- - TRBJ2-5 TRBV6-5 TGTGCCAGCATGGAGTTAACCCAGTACTTC CASMELTQYF
- - TRBJ2-3 TRBV13 TGTGCCAGCAGCCCAGGGATCACAGATACGCAGTATTTT CASSPGITDTQYF
- - TRBJ2-7 TRBV7-8 TGTGCCAGCCTCCCGGGGACAACCGCCTACGAGCAGTACTTC CASLPGTTAYEQYF
- - TRBJ1-2 TRBV29-1 TGCAGCGTATCAGACAGGACAGCTAACTATGGCTACACCTTC CSVSDRTANYGYTF
- - TRBJ2-7 TRBV10-2 TGCGCCAGCATTCTAAGGGGCAGACAGCTCTCCTACGAGCAGTACTTC CASILRGRQLSYEQYF
TRBD2 - TRBJ2-7 TRBV11-2 TGTGCCAGCAGCTTAGGGGGGACTAGCGGGAGCACTTACGAGCAGTACTTC CASSLGGTSGSTYEQYF
TRBD1 once TRBJ2-7 TRBV5-5 TGTGCCAGCAGTGGACCGGGACAGGGAGTCCACGAGCAGTACTTC CASSGPGQGVHEQYF
- - TRBJ2-1 TRBV10-2 TGCGCCAGCGGGCAGGGCGTCGAGCAGTTCTTC CASGQGVEQFF
TRBD1 - TRBJ1-4 TRBV3-1/TRBV3-2 TGTGCCAGCAGCCAACGACAGGGAGGTGAAAAACTGTTTTTT CASSQRQGGEKLFF
TRBD1 once TRBJ2-2 TRBV6-6 TGTGCCAGCAGGACGGGACAGGGGAGCACCGGGGAGCTGTTTTTT CASRTGQGSTGELFF
- - TRBJ2-5 TRBV7-7 TGTGCCAGCAGCTTAGATCGCGGCAGCCAAGAGACCCAGTACTTC CASSLDRGSQETQYF
- - TRBJ2-5 TRBV12-3/TRBV12-4 TGTGCCAGCAGCCAACAAGAGACCCAGTACTTC CASSQQETQYF